This TCR beta chain appears in the sequencing data of a study of blood T cell repertoires in COVID-19. About the study: COVID-19 samples from acute and convalescent phases originated in the United States, Italy and Spain. PBMCs, B-cell-depleted T cells, or T cells provided the cDNA or gDNA that made up the material.

This clone has just a few counts. Germline loops: CDR1 LGHDT, CDR2 YNNKEL (reference sequence). Trimming pared 2 bases from V and 0 bases from J, leaving 13 bases between. The CDR3 totals 16 residues. In the original workflow: Quantification of nucleated cells was approximated via reference gene primer amplification. Sequenced by immunoSEQ multiplex PCR; TCRdb stores in-frame clones only, minus some. V and J calls and clone size are given by that table; D and trimming were obtained from the DNA. The sample has roughly 100,000 clones, 65% to 90% seen once. V is TRBV3-1 (or the pseudogene TRBV3-2) and J is TRBJ1-1, with D tentatively TRBD1 (6 bases). Sequencing was performed on peripheral blood. The source is a man older than 75 with acute or convalescent COVID-19. CDR3 residues: CASSQNQGRVNTEAFF. The DNA for the CDR3 is TGTGCCAGCAGCCAAAATCAGGGGAGGGTGAACACTGAAGCTTTCTTT.